This is a list of T cell receptor beta chains from one sample in a study of T cells in Graves' hyperthyroidism and ophthalmopathy. TCRdb fed the multiplex PCR reads into MiXCR, producing one record per CDR3 protein. The table shows about 59,000 distinct CDR3 sequences, with approximately 57% occurring only once. The sample consisted of blood. The source is a woman aged 60-70 years with Graves' ophthalmopathy. The CDR3 runs from the conserved cysteine through the conserved F or W. A D gene is named only where the DNA matches it firmly. Only some rows state a clone size, as once, few, many or a class for expanded clones.

j_gene,v_gene,d_gene,abundance,CDR3nt,CDR3aa
TRBJ1-1,TRBV6-4,.,medium-sized,TGTGCCAGCGCAGTGTCTTTTGGGGACACTGAAGCTTTCTTT,CASAVSFGDTEAFF
TRBJ2-3,TRBV6-6,.,.,TGTGCCAGCAGTTACCAAGTGGATACGCAGTATTTT,CASSYQVDTQYF
TRBJ2-7,TRBV11-3,TRBD2,many,TGTGCCAGCAGCTTAGTGCGGGAGTCCGAGCAGTACTTC,CASSLVRESEQYF
TRBJ2-1,TRBV20-1,TRBD2,many,TGCAGTGCTAGAGATAGCGGGAGCTCCTACAATGAGCAGTTCTTC,CSARDSGSSYNEQFF
TRBJ2-2,TRBV7-7,.,.,TGTGCCAGCAGCTTAGAGGCTAGGCGTGGGGAGCTGTTTTTT,CASSLEARRGELFF
TRBJ1-1,TRBV4-1,.,many,TGCGCCAGCAGCCATCAACAGGCGAACACTGAAGCTTTCTTT,CASSHQQANTEAFF
TRBJ2-7,TRBV29-1,.,few,TGCAGCGTTACGGGTTCCTCCTACGAGCAGTACTTC,CSVTGSSYEQYF
TRBJ2-2,TRBV2,TRBD2,many,TGTGCCAGCAGTCGAAGGGGACTAGCGGGAACGGGAGGGACCGGGGAGCTGTTTTTT,CASSRRGLAGTGGTGELFF
TRBJ1-1,TRBV6-1,TRBD1,.,TGTGCCAGCAGCAAAGACAGGGTTCGGCGGGGAGGGAACACTGAAGCTTTCTTT,CASSKDRVRRGGNTEAFF
TRBJ1-1,TRBV7-3,.,.,TGTGCCAGCAGCACGTGGGGGGCGGCCACTGAAGCTTTCTTT,CASSTWGAATEAFF
TRBJ1-4,TRBV14,.,.,TGTGCCAGCAGCCGGACCTACGGAGGGGAAAAACTGTTTTTT,CASSRTYGGEKLFF
TRBJ2-4,TRBV7-2,.,many,TGTGCCAGCAGCTTAGCGCTGGGGCAGGGTGTTGCCAAAAACATTCAGTACTTC,CASSLALGQGVAKNIQYF
TRBJ2-3,TRBV20-1,.,many,TGCAGTGCTAGAGATGTGACGGAACAAGGCCTTTTAAGCACAGATACGCAGTATTTT,CSARDVTEQGLLSTDTQYF
TRBJ2-3,TRBV15,.,few,TGTGCCACCAGCAGACCTTTAGCCGGAAGAGAGCAGTATTTT,CATSRPLAGREQYF
TRBJ2-4,TRBV27,.,.,TGTGCCAGCAGCCCGGACTGGGAAAAAAACATTCAGTACTTC,CASSPDWEKNIQYF
TRBJ2-1,TRBV2,.,once,TGTGCCAGCAGTTTCTTAGCGACCAATGAGCAGTTCTTC,CASSFLATNEQFF
TRBJ2-7,TRBV20-1,.,.,TGCAGTCCCCGGCTAGGGACCGTATACGAGCAGTACTTC,CSPRLGTVYEQYF
TRBJ2-5,TRBV7-9,.,once,TGTGCCAGCAGCTTAGCAGGCGGGACCCAGTACTTC,CASSLAGGTQYF
TRBJ1-1,TRBV4-1,.,many,TGCGCCAGCAGCCCATACCGCGATAGCAACACTGAAGCTTTCTTT,CASSPYRDSNTEAFF
TRBJ1-1,TRBV7-6,.,.,TGTGCCAGCACTGAAGCTTTCTTT,CASTEAFF
TRBJ1-6,TRBV7-9,.,.,TGTGCCAGCAGCCCTCACCTCGAATCACCCCTCCACTTT,CASSPHLESPLHF
TRBJ2-2,TRBV20-1,.,many,TGCAGTGCTAGAGACGCCGGGGAGCTGTTTTTT,CSARDAGELFF
TRBJ2-1,TRBV6-1,.,.,TGTGCCAGTAGTGCCCTGAACAATGAGCAGTTCTTC,CASSALNNEQFF
TRBJ1-1,TRBV5-6,TRBD1,many,TGTGCCAGCAGCTTGAGGGGGCTGGGCACTGAAGCTTTCTTT,CASSLRGLGTEAFF
TRBJ2-3,TRBV3-1,.,many,TGTGCCAGCAGCCGTAGGACAGTCAGCACAGATACGCAGTATTTT,CASSRRTVSTDTQYF